The clone carrying this T cell receptor beta chain was detected many times. Its antigen is currently unknown. The data were obtained in a study of glioma-infiltrating T cells. TCR alpha and beta CDR3 regions were amplified from RNA using iRepertoire nested multiplex PCR. Input was about 95-400 ng of tissue mRNA or PBMC total RNA. TCRdb used MiXCR to reprocess the multiplex PCR reads, holding one entry per CDR3 protein. Of a few hundred thousand distinct CDR3 sequences in the sample, roughly two fifths were seen once. Study-level findings and limits: Above-expected tissue-blood divergence occurred in all gliomas, most in low-grade ones. Shared blood CDR3 signature motifs marked patients with low tissue-blood divergence. Tissue and blood shared very few CDR3 sequences.

The germline CDR1 and CDR2 sequences are DFQATT and SNEGSKA (reference sequence). The germline V and J ends were trimmed by 7 bases and 5 bases, with 21 bases remaining between them. There are 14 residues in the CDR3. The sequenced sample was glioma tissue, nonneoplastic brain tissue, or PBMCs (not recorded which). This receptor was taken from a human donor with low-grade glioma or glioblastoma, undergoing nonglioma brain surgery, or in good health (not recorded which). V and J are TRBV20-1 and TRBJ2-7; no firm D call. CDR3 DNA: TGCAGTGAGAGTGGGCAGGTTGCAAGTGACGAGCAGTACTTC. This encodes CSESGQVASDEQYF.